The present entry profiles one T cell receptor beta chain with its context. Its antigen is unidentified. Mismatch with germline at one junction end may stem from a read error. These data are taken from a study of circulating and synovial CD4+ cells in juvenile arthritis. Study conclusions and caveats: Shared-clonotype fractions with synovium likely underestimate full repertoire overlap. Diversity here was lower than in bulk blood CD4 cells.

Clones were read by immunoSEQ multiplex PCR, and TCRdb kept only the in-frame ones, dropping some. The sample lists 30,000 to 40,000 clones, about 95% occurring once. This CDR3 is 12 amino acids long. Germline CDR1 reads SNHLY; CDR2 reads FYNNEI. Material for sequencing was CD4+ T cells from blood. The chain uses TRBV2 and TRBJ2-7, with TRBD2 matching 9 bases. This receptor was identified in a human donor with juvenile idiopathic arthritis. The CDR3 protein is CASSSFNSGSNF. The CDR3 DNA follows: TGTGCCAGCAGTTCCTTCAATAGCGGGAGTAACTTC.